The next 17 T cell receptor beta chains were all read from a single sample in a study of vaccination and CD4 T cells after COVID-19. Described treatment: approximately nine-day PBMC culture with coronavirus spike peptide pools or control peptides (ViraFEST assay). No antigen is known for these receptors. The assay that was used to sequence DNA from cultured CD4+ T cells was the Oncomine TCR Beta short-read assay. Via MiXCR, TCRdb re-called the PCR reads, giving one row per CDR3 protein. Of around 20,000 distinct CDR3 sequences in the sample, roughly two fifths were seen once. The sample comprised CD4+ T cells from blood, cultured in vitro. Receptors were obtained from a human donor who had recovered from COVID-19.

The V gene is TRBV6-2 or TRBV6-3, the J gene TRBJ1-5; 9 bases fit TRBD1. CDR3 length: 16 residues. From germline, CDR1 is MNHEY and CDR2 SVGEGT. The ends lost 2 bases at V and 2 bases at J; junction bases unmatched: 4. The CDR3, as DNA: TGTGCCAGCAGTTACCCGACAGGGGGAGGCAATCAGCCCCAGCATTTT. Its protein product is CASSYPTGGGNQPQHF.

In regard to this clonotype: The germline gene is not matched at one end of the junction; a read error may be the cause. The CDR3 DNA follows: TGTGCCTGGAGTTCCTTCAATGAGCAGTTCTTC. It yields the protein CAWSSFNEQFF. The genes are TRBV30 and TRBJ2-1; unclear D gene. The CDR3 contains 11 residues. The germline CDR1 and CDR2 sequences are GTSNPN and SVGIG (reference sequence). Complete variable domain (other parts from reference TRBV30 and TRBJ2-1): SQTIHQWPATLVQPVGSPLSLECTVEGTSNPNLYWYRQAAGRGLQLLFYSVGIGQISSEVPQNLSASRPQDRQFILSSKKLLLSDSGFYLCAWSSFNEQFFGPGTRLTVL.

The chain combines TRBV7-2 with TRBJ2-5, with D perhaps TRBD2 (7 bases). The CDR3 length is 14 residues. Germline CDR1 SGHTA, CDR2 FQGNSA. The V gene lost 7 bases and the J gene lost 5 bases, with 17 bases spanning the gap. The CDR3: CASTWGASGETQYF. The CDR3 bases are TGTGCCAGCACCTGGGGGGCTAGCGGTGAGACCCAGTACTTC.

CDR3 bases: TGTGCCAGCTCACCCCAGGGACAGGGACTCCAAATGAACACTGAAGCTTTCTTT. It codes for CASSPQGQGLQMNTEAFF. The rearrangement links TRBV18 to TRBJ1-1; 9 nucleotides align to TRBD1. The CDR3 loop spans 18 amino acids. The V gene's germline CDR1 is KGHSH and CDR2 LQKENI. Germline trimming cut 3 bases from V and 0 bases from J; bases unmatched to any gene: 11.

The V and J genes are TRBV18 and TRBJ2-7; 15 positions agree with TRBD2. Per the germline V gene, CDR1 is KGHSH and CDR2 is LQKENI. Losses at the gene ends were 0 bases for V and 7 bases for J; bases not matched to a gene: 1. The CDR3 runs 15 residues. The CDR3 protein is CASSPPGLAGGEQYF. As DNA, the CDR3 is TGTGCCAGCTCACCACCAGGACTAGCGGGGGGGGAGCAGTACTTC.

This clonotype showed up just a few times. This chain joins TRBV6-5 and TRBJ1-1; D uncertain. CDR1 MNHEY and CDR2 SVGAGI come from the germline V gene. V was cut by 4 bases and J by 1 base, with 7 bases left in between. The CDR3 spans 13 residues. The DNA for the CDR3 is TGTGCCAGCAGTTTTCAGACGAACACTGAAGCTTTCTTT. Translation gives CASSFQTNTEAFF.

The chain has TRBV15 and TRBJ2-2; TRBD1 aligns across 10 bases. CDR1 is LNHNV, CDR2 YYDKDF, per germline (reference sequence). Trimming took 6 bases from V and 5 from J; bases not matched to a gene: 3. This CDR3 comprises 14 residues. For the CDR3, the DNA is TGTGCCACCAGTGACAGGGGGCGAACCGGGGAGCTGTTTTTT. Residues: CATSDRGRTGELFF.

This clonotype was seen more than once but under ten times. The chain carries TRBV20-1 and TRBJ2-2; D might be TRBD2 (7 bases). Germline V gives CDR1 DFQATT, CDR2 SNEGSKA (reference sequence). The CDR3 runs 16 residues. V was shortened by 1 base and J by 6 bases, with 18 bases between the two germline ends. The CDR3 DNA follows: TGCAGTGCTAGAGCTTGGGGGCAGGGGAGGGCCGGGGAGCTGTTTTTT. It translates to CSARAWGQGRAGELFF.

The chain employs TRBV20-1 and TRBJ1-1; 8 nucleotides line up with TRBD1. With 8 bases clipped from V and 6 bases from J, the junction kept 14 bases outside the gene matches. The V gene's germline CDR1 is DFQATT and CDR2 SNEGSKA (reference sequence). The CDR3 runs 14 residues. The CDR3 is CSFQAYRGGPEAFF. CDR3 DNA: TGCAGTTTCCAAGCGTACAGGGGGGGCCCTGAAGCTTTCTTT.

The V and J genes are TRBV10-1 and TRBJ2-3; D perhaps matches TRBD1 (7 bases). Germline assignment: CDR1 WNHNN and CDR2 SYGVQD (reference sequence). This CDR3 is built from 14 residues. Trimming took 6 bases from V and 0 from J, leaving 10 bases between them. The DNA of the CDR3 is TGCGCCAGCAGCAGGGGGACTAGCACAGATACGCAGTATTTT. Its translation: CASSRGTSTDTQYF.

Worth noting for this clonotype: The CDR3 ends on some other residue instead of the conserved phenylalanine or tryptophan, so this is likely a read error. The chain combines TRBV11-2 with TRBJ2-5, with TRBD2 matching 9 bases. Looked up from germline, CDR1 is SGHAT and CDR2 is FQNNGV. The V segment lost 6 bases and the J segment 2 bases; nucleotides outside the gene matches: 4. The CDR3 has 14 amino acids. The CDR3 nucleotides are TGTGCCAGCAGAAAAAGCGGGGGGCAAGAGACCCAGTACTAC. Its protein is CASRKSGGQETQYY.

A few counts support this clonotype. The chain links TRBV12-3 or TRBV12-4 to TRBJ1-1; TRBD1 is a possible D gene (5 bases). V shed 5 bases and J shed 3 bases, with 7 bases lying between them. The CDR3 extends over 12 amino acids. The CDR3 here is CASSGGYTEAFF. The CDR3 DNA is TGTGCCAGCAGTGGGGGTTACACTGAAGCTTTCTTT.

The chain is built from TRBV21-1 and TRBJ1-5; the D call TRBD1 from the table was never checked on the DNA. TRBV21-1 is a recognized pseudogene. The CDR3 has 18 residues. Written as DNA, the CDR3 is TGTGCCAGCAGCAAAGTGGAGGTCTACAGGGGGATGTATCAGCCCCAGCATTTT. As protein: CASSKVEVYRGMYQPQHF.

The V call is TRBV10-3, the J call TRBJ1-3; D remains ambiguous. Germline V gene sequence: CDR1 ENHRY, CDR2 SYGVKD. Trimming pared 8 bases from V and 0 bases from J, leaving 8 bases between. This CDR3 is built from 13 residues. CDR3 sequence: CAILGVSGNTIYF. DNA for the CDR3: TGTGCCATCCTCGGGGTCTCTGGAAACACCATATATTTT.

This clonotype appeared a few times. The gene calls are TRBV28 and TRBJ2-3; TRBD2 might be the D (6 bases). Looked up from germline, CDR1 is MDHEN and CDR2 is SYDVKM. The CDR3 is 15 amino acids. Trimming stripped 5 bases from V and 3 bases from J, with 15 bases between. DNA for the CDR3: TGTGCCAGCAGTAGGGACTCCCCGAGGACAGATACGCAGTATTTT. Protein: CASSRDSPRTDTQYF.

Written as DNA, the CDR3 is TGTGCCAGCAGTACCGACCAGAAGACAGGGAGGTGGATTAGCAATCAGCCCCAGCATTTT. Its translation is CASSTDQKTGRWISNQPQHF. The chain has TRBV28 and TRBJ1-5, with 7 bases that match TRBD1. The CDR3 runs 20 residues. V shed 5 bases, J shed 0 bases, and the junction held 19 bases outside the gene matches. Germline V gene data show CDR1 as MDHEN and CDR2 as SYDVKM.

V is TRBV5-1 and J is TRBJ2-5; no clear D gene. The CDR3 length is 15 residues. CDR1 and CDR2 (germline): SGHRS, YFSETQ. Trimming removed 0 bases from V and 1 base from J, with 10 bases in between. The chain's CDR3 is CASSLALRRQETQYF. CDR3 coding DNA: TGCGCCAGCAGCTTGGCCCTTCGGCGCCAAGAGACCCAGTACTTC.